This TCR beta chain is from a study of cytomegalovirus exposure and HLA in healthy donors (dated 2017 in TCRdb). Regarding the study in general: According to a later analysis, one platform produced both the roughly 130 validation repertoires and the 620 or so repertoires of the first cohort. The study aimed to test whether signatures of past pathogen exposure could be identified by cataloging public T cell receptors. In addition to the first cohort of 666 subjects, a separate validation cohort of 120 different subjects was used. To predict cytomegalovirus infection status, the study brought together high-throughput TCR immunosequencing, statistical association of individual TCRs with disease status, and machine learning. What the authors observed across the whole study: The authors suggested that the approach could potentially be generalized to other disease states and immunological phenotypes. The study gave a list of 150 to 200 TCR beta chains associated with cytomegalovirus. Cytomegalovirus status was reported to be diagnosed by the classifier with high specificity and sensitivity in both the original and validation cohorts. Of the cluster scores, 85% to 95% were above 0 in a later analysis, which found that TCRs clustered in the first cohort also tended to co-occur in the 120 validation repertoires. In vitro tests confirmed that a few of the cytomegalovirus-associated TCR beta chains recognize cytomegalovirus antigens. A later analysis lacked HLA typing for the validation cohort, so it scored co-occurrence in that cohort across all 130 or so repertoires. While some public TCRs were present in many individuals, most TCR sequences turned up only very rarely across donors.

The donors belonged to the validation cohort of around 120 subjects, which was separate from the approximately 700-subject first cohort. This clone was counted between two and nine times. Its target antigen remains unknown. No clone much larger than this one lies a single base away; base qualities are absent. Library preparation used the immunoSEQ multiplex PCR assay. In the original analysis: A statistical classification framework was built for diagnosing cytomegalovirus status from the catalog of TCR beta chain sequences. This is the immuneACCESS table as TCRdb keeps it, with only in-frame sequences that have V and J called. A part of the clones is gone; compared with another copy, unresolved V genes explain less than half, and the rest is unexplained. V and J calls and clone size are copied from that table; D and trimming were computed from the DNA. The sample data list around 150,000 clones, and about four fifths of these were observed just once. The top ten clones comprise 10% to 13% of the sample.

Material for sequencing was PBMCs. The clonotype was recovered from a man younger than 40 in good health and CMV-seropositive.

CDR3 reads: CSVRRERGEKLFF. The bases are TGCAGCGTGCGAAGGGAGAGAGGCGAAAAACTGTTTTTT. The rearranged segments are TRBV29-1 and TRBJ1-4; too little of a D gene remains to name it. The CDR3 starts with the cysteine, ends with the phenylalanine, and has 13 residues. The DNA shown is the 39-base CDR3, in frame from base 1. For CDR1 and CDR2, the germline V gene lists SQVTM and ANQGSEA. V and J lose 6 bases and 8 bases, and a span of 16 bases separates them.